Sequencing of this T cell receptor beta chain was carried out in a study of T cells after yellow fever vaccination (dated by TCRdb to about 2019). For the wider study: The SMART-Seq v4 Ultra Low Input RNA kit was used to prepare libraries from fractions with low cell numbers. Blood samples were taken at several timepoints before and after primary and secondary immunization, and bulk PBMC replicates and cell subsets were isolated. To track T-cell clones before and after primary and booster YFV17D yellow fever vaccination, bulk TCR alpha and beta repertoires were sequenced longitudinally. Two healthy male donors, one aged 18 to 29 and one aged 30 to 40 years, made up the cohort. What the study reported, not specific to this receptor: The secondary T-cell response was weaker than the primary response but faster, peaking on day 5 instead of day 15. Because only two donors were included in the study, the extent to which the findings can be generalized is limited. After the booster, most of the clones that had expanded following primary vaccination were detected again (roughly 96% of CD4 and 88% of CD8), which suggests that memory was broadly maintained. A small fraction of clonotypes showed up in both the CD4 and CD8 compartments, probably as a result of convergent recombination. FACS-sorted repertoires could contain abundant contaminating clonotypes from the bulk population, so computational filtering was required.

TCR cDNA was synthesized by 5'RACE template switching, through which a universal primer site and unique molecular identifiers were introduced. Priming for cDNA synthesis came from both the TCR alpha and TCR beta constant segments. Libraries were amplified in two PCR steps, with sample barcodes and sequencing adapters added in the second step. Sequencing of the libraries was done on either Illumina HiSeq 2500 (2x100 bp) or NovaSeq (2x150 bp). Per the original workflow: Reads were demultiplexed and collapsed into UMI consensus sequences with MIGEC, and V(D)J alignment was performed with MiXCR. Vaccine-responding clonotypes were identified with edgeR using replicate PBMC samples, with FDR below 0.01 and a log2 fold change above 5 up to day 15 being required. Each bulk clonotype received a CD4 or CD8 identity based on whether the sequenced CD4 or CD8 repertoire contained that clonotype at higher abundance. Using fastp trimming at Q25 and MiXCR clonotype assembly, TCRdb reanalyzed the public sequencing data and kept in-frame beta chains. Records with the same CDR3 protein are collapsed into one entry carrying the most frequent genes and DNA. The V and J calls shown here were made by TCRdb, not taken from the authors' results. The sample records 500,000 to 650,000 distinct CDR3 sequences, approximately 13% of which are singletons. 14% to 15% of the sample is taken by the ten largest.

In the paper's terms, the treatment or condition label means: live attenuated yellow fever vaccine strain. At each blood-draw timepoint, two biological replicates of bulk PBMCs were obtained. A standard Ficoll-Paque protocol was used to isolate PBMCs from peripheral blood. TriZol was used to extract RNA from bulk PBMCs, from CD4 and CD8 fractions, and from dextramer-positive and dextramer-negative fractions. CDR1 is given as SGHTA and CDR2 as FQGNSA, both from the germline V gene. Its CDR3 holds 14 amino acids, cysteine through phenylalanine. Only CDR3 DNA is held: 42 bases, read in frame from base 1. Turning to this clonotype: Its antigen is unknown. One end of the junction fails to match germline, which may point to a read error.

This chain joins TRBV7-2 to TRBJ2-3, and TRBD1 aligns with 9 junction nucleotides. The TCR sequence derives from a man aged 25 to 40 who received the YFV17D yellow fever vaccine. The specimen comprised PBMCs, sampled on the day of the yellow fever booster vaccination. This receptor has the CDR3 CPSRSGTGYDTQYF. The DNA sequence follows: TGTCCCAGCAGGTCAGGGACAGGGTACGATACGCAGTATTTT.